A single sample is the source of the 8 T cell receptor beta chains below, sequenced in a study of blood T cell repertoires in COVID-19. The protocol was immunoSEQ multiplex PCR, while the TCRdb copy is restricted to in-frame clones and leaves out a portion. This table holds 90,000 to 100,000 clones, roughly 82% found once. Material: peripheral blood. These receptors were obtained from a man aged 70-80 years with active or convalescent COVID-19.

The chain has TRBV7-2 and TRBJ2-5; 11 positions agree with TRBD2. Germline assignment: CDR1 SGHTA and CDR2 FQGNSA. V trimming: 3 bases; J trimming: 5 bases; junction bases outside the gene matches: 8. The CDR3 totals 16 residues. The CDR3 DNA follows: TGTGCCAGCAGCTTCGCTAGCGGGGGGCGAGGGGAGACCCAGTACTTC. Translated, it gives CASSFASGGRGETQYF.

V and J are TRBV5-4 and TRBJ2-3; 8 bases align to TRBD2. V was clipped by 3 bases and J by 5 bases; unmatched bases: 17. The CDR3 is 18 residues long. Germline loops: CDR1 SGHNT, CDR2 YYREEE (reference sequence). For the CDR3, the DNA is TGTGCCAGCAGCTCCGGGGCGCAGCGGGGGTTTTCAGGAGATACGCAGTATTTT. Translating it yields CASSSGAQRGFSGDTQYF. The variable domain in full, completed from reference TRBV5-4 and TRBJ2-3, reads ETGVTQSPTHLIKTRGQQVTLRCSSQSGHNTVSWYQQALGQGPQFIFQYYREEENGRGNFPPRFSGLQFPNYSSELNVNALELDDSALYLCASSSGAQRGFSGDTQYFGPGTRLTVL.

This clone has just one count. The J gene is TRBJ1-5, the V gene TRBV14, with a weak D call TRBD1 (6 bases). The CDR3 is made up of 21 amino acids. Germline CDR1 is SGHDN and CDR2 is FVKESK. The ends were cut back, 3 bases at V and 0 bases at J, with 27 bases in the middle. CDR3 sequence reads: CASSHPTLGQPTPISNQPQHF. The CDR3 DNA reads as TGTGCCAGCAGCCATCCCACCTTAGGACAGCCGACGCCGATTAGCAATCAGCCCCAGCATTTT.

This clone was detected a few times. V usage is TRBV12-3 or TRBV12-4 and J usage is TRBJ2-7; tentative D call: TRBD2 (5 bases). V was trimmed by 3 bases and J by 5 bases, leaving 11 bases between them. The CDR3 is 13 residues long. The CDR3 here is CASSLSGIDEQYF. The CDR3 DNA reads as TGTGCCAGCAGTTTGTCGGGGATCGACGAGCAGTACTTC.

The rearrangement links TRBV12-5 to TRBJ1-2; D gene uncertain. Germline assignment: CDR1 LGHNT and CDR2 FRNRAP. With 4 bases removed from V and 4 bases from J, the gap between germline ends came to 10 bases. This CDR3 has 13 residues. The DNA for the CDR3 is TGTGCTAGTGGTTCTGAGGGTCCCTATGGCTACACCTTC. This encodes CASGSEGPYGYTF.

The chain employs TRBV6-5 and TRBJ1-2; 7 nucleotides match TRBD1. This CDR3 region has 13 residues. Unmatched junction bases numbered 7, after V lost 4 bases and J lost 8 bases. Germline CDR1 is MNHEY and CDR2 is SVGAGI. CDR3 residues: CASSLTGVLGYTF. In nucleotides, the CDR3 is TGTGCCAGCAGTTTAACAGGGGTATTGGGCTACACCTTC.

The CDR3 DNA sequence: TGTGCCAGCAGTTACTCGACGGGTATGAACACTGAAGCTTTCTTT. Amino acids: CASSYSTGMNTEAFF. The chain recombines TRBV6-5 with TRBJ1-1; D not certain. CDR1 MNHEY and CDR2 SVGAGI come from the germline V gene. Trimming pared 0 bases from V and 0 bases from J, leaving 8 bases between. There are 15 residues in the CDR3.

V gene TRBV5-1 combines with J gene TRBJ2-7; D gene uncertain. Looked up from germline, CDR1 is SGHRS and CDR2 is YFSETQ. The CDR3 totals 14 residues. Trimming left V 1 base short and J 4 bases short, with 12 bases between. DNA for the CDR3: TGCGCCAGCAGCTTGATGAGGTTCGGGTACGAGCAGTACTTC. Translated: CASSLMRFGYEQYF. The variable domain in full, with the rest retrieved from reference TRBV5-1 and TRBJ2-7, is KAGVTQTPRYLIKTRGQQVTLSCSPISGHRSVSWYQQTPGQGLQFLFEYFSETQRNKGNFPGRFSGRQFSNSRSEMNVSTLELGDSALYLCASSLMRFGYEQYFGPGTRLTVT.